These 21 T cell receptor beta chains were sequenced from one sample in a study of shared clonotypes between healthy human individuals. Clones were read by immunoSEQ multiplex PCR, and TCRdb kept only the in-frame ones, dropping some. In the table there are around 180,000 clones, about 93% of which are singletons. Specimen: naive CD4+ T cells sorted from blood. Noted subset: CD45RA+ positively selected. Receptor source: a woman in her thirties in good health.

This rearrangement joins TRBV29-1 to TRBJ2-5; D might be TRBD2 (5 bases). The DNA matches TRBJ2-7 better at its end, which makes the J call doubtful. CDR3 length: 14 residues. Germline CDR1 and CDR2: SQVTM and ANQGSEA. The CDR3 reads CSVEDQGSSYEQYF. The DNA of the CDR3 is TGCAGCGTTGAAGATCAAGGGAGCTCCTACGAGCAGTACTTC.

The chain couples TRBV5-6 to TRBJ1-1; D uncertain. Germline V lookup: CDR1 SGHDT, CDR2 YYEEEE. There are 15 residues in the CDR3. With 2 bases removed from V and 0 bases from J, the gap between germline ends came to 11 bases. The CDR3, as DNA: TGTGCCAGCAGCTTCCCGGGTCGAATGAACACTGAAGCTTTCTTT. This encodes CASSFPGRMNTEAFF.

The J gene is TRBJ2-5, the V gene TRBV27; D not certain. Trimming removed 8 bases at V and 7 bases at J, with 20 bases between. The CDR3 loop spans 14 amino acids. Germline V lookup: CDR1 MNHEY, CDR2 SMNVEV (reference sequence). The CDR3: CASANPSRKWTQYF. Here the CDR3 DNA reads TGTGCCAGCGCCAACCCCAGCCGCAAGTGGACCCAGTACTTC.

The V call is TRBV7-9, the J call TRBJ1-4; 9 positions match TRBD1. This CDR3 is built from 15 residues. CDR1 and CDR2 (germline): SEHNR, FQNEAQ (reference sequence). J was trimmed by 7 bases and V by 3 bases; bases with no gene match: 6. The CDR3 region is CASSFQGQGGEKLFF. CDR3 bases: TGTGCCAGCAGCTTCCAGGGACAGGGAGGTGAAAAACTGTTTTTT. Filled out from reference TRBV7-9 and TRBJ1-4, the complete variable domain reads DTGVSQNPRHKITKRGQNVTFRCDPISEHNRLYWYRQTLGQGPEFLTYFQNEAQLEKSRLLSDRFSAERPKGSFSTLEIQRTEQGDSAMYLCASSFQGQGGEKLFFGSGTQLSVL.

The chain has TRBV29-1 and TRBJ2-7; either TRBD1 or TRBD2 may fit D (5 bases each). The CDR3 loop spans 12 amino acids. V was shortened by 3 bases and J by 6 bases, with 12 bases between the two germline ends. Germline V gene data show CDR1 as SQVTM and CDR2 as ANQGSEA. CDR3 nucleotides: TGCAGCGTTGACCGAGGGACGGTCGAGCAGTACTTC. The encoded protein is CSVDRGTVEQYF.

This chain links TRBV18 with TRBJ2-7, with 7 bases fitting TRBD2. The CDR3 totals 14 residues. Germline CDR1 reads KGHSH; CDR2 reads LQKENI. V lost 3 bases to trimming and J lost 3 bases; unmatched junction nucleotides: 5. CDR3 coding DNA: TGTGCCAGCTCACCTACTAGCGCGAACTACGAGCAGTACTTC. It translates to CASSPTSANYEQYF.

This chain links TRBV28 with TRBJ2-7, with D perhaps matching TRBD1 (6 bases). The CDR3 consists of 14 residues. The V end lost 3 bases, the J end lost 0 bases, and 9 bases lay between the germline ends. Germline V gives CDR1 MDHEN, CDR2 SYDVKM. CDR3 protein: CASSLQGNSYEQYF. The CDR3, as DNA: TGTGCCAGCAGTTTGCAGGGGAACTCCTACGAGCAGTACTTC.

This chain connects TRBV4-1 to TRBJ2-2; the match to TRBD2 covers 11 bases. Germline assignment: CDR1 MGHRA and CDR2 YSYEKL. The CDR3 is made up of 16 amino acids. Trimming at V came to 3 bases and at J to 3 bases, leaving 3 bases not matched to a gene. CDR3 nucleotide sequence: TGCGCCAGCAGCCACCCGGGACTAGCGGACACCGGGGAGCTGTTTTTT. This translates into CASSHPGLADTGELFF.

The V call is TRBV29-1, the J call TRBJ1-5; the D gene is possibly TRBD1 (6 bases). CDR3 size: 13 residues. The V end was cut by 4 bases, the J end by 5 bases, with 12 bases between. Per the germline V gene, CDR1 is SQVTM and CDR2 is ANQGSEA. The chain's CDR3 is CSVVQGLDQPQHF. CDR3 in DNA: TGCAGCGTTGTACAGGGCTTAGATCAGCCCCAGCATTTT. The full variable domain, with the rest looked up from reference TRBV29-1 and TRBJ1-5, is SAVISQKPSRDICQRGTSLTIQCQVDSQVTMMFWYRQQPGQSLTLIATANQGSEATYESGFVIDKFPISRPNLTFSTLTVSNMSPEDSSIYLCSVVQGLDQPQHFGDGTRLSIL.

The chain joins TRBV25-1 to TRBJ2-7; 8 nucleotides align to TRBD2. The CDR3 is 13 amino acids. Trimming took 6 bases from V and 2 from J; bases not matched to a gene: 3. Germline V lookup: CDR1 MGHDK, CDR2 SYGVNS. CDR3 residues: CASRGLGAYEQYF. The CDR3 bases are TGTGCCAGCAGGGGACTAGGAGCCTACGAGCAGTACTTC.

V and J are TRBV5-1 and TRBJ2-7; 10 bases are a match to TRBD2. Trimming at V came to 0 bases and at J to 2 bases, leaving 2 bases not matched to a gene. This CDR3 has 15 amino acids. CDR1 and CDR2 from the germline V gene are SGHRS and YFSETQ. The CDR3 reads CASSLALAGAYEQYF. CDR3 nucleotides: TGCGCCAGCAGCTTGGCCCTAGCGGGAGCCTACGAGCAGTACTTC.

The V gene is TRBV7-3, the J gene TRBJ1-2; 7 bases fit TRBD1. The CDR3 length is 18 residues. J was trimmed by 3 bases and V by 8 bases; bases with no gene match: 21. Germline V lookup: CDR1 SGHTA, CDR2 FQGTGA. CDR3 in amino acids: CASGPDDLGQREDYGYTF. CDR3 sequence (DNA): TGTGCCAGCGGCCCCGACGACCTGGGACAGCGAGAGGACTATGGCTACACCTTC.

The chain carries TRBV27 and TRBJ1-1; a possible D gene is TRBD1 (5 bases). Between the trimmed V and J ends, which lost 6 bases and 5 bases, there was a span of 16 bases. The CDR3 loop spans 14 amino acids. Germline CDR1 reads MNHEY; CDR2 reads SMNVEV (reference sequence). The CDR3 protein is CASSGAGGWTEAFF. The CDR3 DNA sequence: TGTGCCAGCAGCGGCGCGGGGGGGTGGACTGAAGCTTTCTTT.

The genes are TRBV5-6 and TRBJ2-5, with no clear D. Near its end, the DNA agrees better with TRBJ2-7, so the J call may be wrong. The CDR3 extends over 14 amino acids. Per germline, CDR1 SGHDT and CDR2 YYEEEE. CDR3 coding DNA: TGTGCCAGCAGCGCCGCCTGGGGTTTAGGCGAGCAGTACTTC. Encoded protein: CASSAAWGLGEQYF.

J is TRBJ2-1 and V is TRBV27; D remains unclear. CDR3 length equals 13 residues. The V end was cut by 4 bases, the J end by 9 bases, with 13 bases between. Germline V CDR1 and CDR2: MNHEY, SMNVEV (reference sequence). CDR3 region: CASSSLGWGEQFF. The CDR3 coding sequence is TGTGCCAGCAGTTCACTTGGATGGGGTGAGCAGTTCTTC.

The rearrangement links TRBV5-6 to TRBJ2-7; D ambiguous. V shed 0 bases and J shed 1 base, with 5 bases lying between them. Germline V gene data show CDR1 as SGHDT and CDR2 as YYEEEE. This CDR3 comprises 13 residues. The DNA for the CDR3 is TGTGCCAGCAGCTTGGGCCGGTCCTACGAGCAGTACTTC. It is translated as CASSLGRSYEQYF.

In this sample, this clone turned up once. J is TRBJ2-5 and V is TRBV5-1, with D tentatively TRBD1 or TRBD2 (5 bases each). The CDR3 is 14 amino acids. Germline CDR1 is SGHRS and CDR2 is YFSETQ. V lost 4 bases to trimming and J lost 5 bases, with 15 bases between them. CDR3 residues: CASSGGPIQETQYF. The CDR3 bases are TGCGCCAGCAGCGGGGGACCGATCCAGGAGACCCAGTACTTC.

This clone has just one count. V usage is TRBV28 and J usage is TRBJ2-1; D not certain. The CDR3 totals 14 residues. The V gene lost 6 bases and the J gene lost 0 bases, with 9 bases spanning the gap. The V gene's germline CDR1 is MDHEN and CDR2 SYDVKM. The DNA for the CDR3 is TGTGCCAGCAGCCCAGCAGTCTCCTACAATGAGCAGTTCTTC. This gives the protein CASSPAVSYNEQFF. The entire variable domain, with the rest obtained from reference TRBV28 and TRBJ2-1, is as follows: DVKVTQSSRYLVKRTGEKVFLECVQDMDHENMFWYRQDPGLGLRLIYFSYDVKMKEKGDIPEGYSVSREKKERFSLILESASTNQTSMYLCASSPAVSYNEQFFGPGTRLTVL.

The chain joins TRBV30 to TRBJ2-7; unclear D gene. Germline V gene data show CDR1 as GTSNPN and CDR2 as SVGIG (reference sequence). Trimming stripped 5 bases from V and 4 bases from J, with 15 bases between. The CDR3 has 13 amino acids. CDR3 sequence: CAWARGRIYEQYF. The CDR3 nucleotides read TGTGCCTGGGCGCGAGGCAGAATTTACGAGCAGTACTTC.

The chain joins TRBV6-6 to TRBJ1-4; TRBD1 is a possible D gene (5 bases). Germline values: CDR1 MNHNY, CDR2 SVGAGI (reference sequence). CDR3 length: 14 amino acids. The germline V and J ends were trimmed by 2 bases and 8 bases, with 12 bases remaining between them. The chain's CDR3 is CASSYGGGWEKLFF. The CDR3 DNA reads as TGTGCCAGCAGTTACGGGGGGGGTTGGGAAAAACTGTTTTTT.

This chain uses TRBV28 with TRBJ2-7; D remains unclear. Germline CDR1 and CDR2: MDHEN and SYDVKM. Trimming left V 7 bases short and J 1 base short, with 17 bases between. The CDR3 spans 15 residues. Here the CDR3 DNA reads TGTGCCAGCACCAGTAATCTCCCTTGGTCCTACGAGCAGTACTTC. It translates to CASTSNLPWSYEQYF.